This record concerns one TCR beta chain sequence. TCRdb keeps only in-frame clones here, not all; method: immunoSEQ multiplex PCR. Among 380,000 or so clones listed, over 65% were seen once. The sample comes from a study of blood T cell repertoires in COVID-19. The overall study: The cDNA or gDNA used as material had been derived from T cells, B-cell-depleted T cells, or PBMCs.

The CDR3 loop spans 14 amino acids. Germline values: CDR1 MGHRA, CDR2 YSYEKL. Trimming cost V 5 bases and J 4 bases; bases outside gene matches: 5. The sequence was collected from a human donor with acute or convalescent COVID-19. The donor label of this sample is uncertain. The sample taken for sequencing was peripheral blood. This chain connects TRBV4-1 to TRBJ2-5; 9 positions match TRBD2. This chain's CDR3 is CASSISGSGETQYF. Written as DNA, the CDR3 is TGCGCCAGCAGCATTAGCGGGAGTGGAGAGACCCAGTACTTC.